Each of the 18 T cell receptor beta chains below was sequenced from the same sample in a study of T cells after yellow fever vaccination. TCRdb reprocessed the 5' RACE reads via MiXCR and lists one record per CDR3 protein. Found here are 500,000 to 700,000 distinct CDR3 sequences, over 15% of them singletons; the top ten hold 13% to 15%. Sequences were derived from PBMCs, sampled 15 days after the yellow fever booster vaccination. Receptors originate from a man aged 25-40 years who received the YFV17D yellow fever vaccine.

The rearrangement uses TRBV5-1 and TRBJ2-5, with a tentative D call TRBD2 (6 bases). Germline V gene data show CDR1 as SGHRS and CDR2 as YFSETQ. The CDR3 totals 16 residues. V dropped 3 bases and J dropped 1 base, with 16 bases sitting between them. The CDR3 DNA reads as TGCGCCAGCAGCTGGCCGCCGGAGGGCCCCCAAGAGACCCAGTACTTC. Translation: CASSWPPEGPQETQYF.

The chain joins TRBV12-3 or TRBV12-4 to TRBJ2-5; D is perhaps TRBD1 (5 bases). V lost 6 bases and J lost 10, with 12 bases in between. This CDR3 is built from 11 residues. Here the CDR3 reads CASSPGPVQYF. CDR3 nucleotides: TGTGCCAGCAGCCCAGGGCCCGTCCAGTACTTC.

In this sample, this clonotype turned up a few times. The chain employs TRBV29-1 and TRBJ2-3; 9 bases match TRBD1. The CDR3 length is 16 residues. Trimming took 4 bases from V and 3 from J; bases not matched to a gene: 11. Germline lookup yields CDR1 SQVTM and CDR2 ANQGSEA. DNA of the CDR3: TGCAGCGTTGCGCCGCTCGACAGGGGGATAACAGATACGCAGTATTTT. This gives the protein CSVAPLDRGITDTQYF.

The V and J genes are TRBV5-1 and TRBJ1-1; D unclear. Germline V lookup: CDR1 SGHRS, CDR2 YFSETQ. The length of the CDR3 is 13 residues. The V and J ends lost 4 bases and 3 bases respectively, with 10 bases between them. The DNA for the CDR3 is TGCGCCAGCAGCCTGGAGATGTACACTGAAGCTTTCTTT. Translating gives CASSLEMYTEAFF.

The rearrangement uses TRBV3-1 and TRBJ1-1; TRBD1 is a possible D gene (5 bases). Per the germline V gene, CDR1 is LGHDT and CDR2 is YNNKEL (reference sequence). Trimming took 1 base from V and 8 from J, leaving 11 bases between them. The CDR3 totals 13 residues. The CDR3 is CASSQGGGSEAFF. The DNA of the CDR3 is TGTGCCAGCAGCCAAGGTGGGGGGTCCGAAGCTTTCTTT. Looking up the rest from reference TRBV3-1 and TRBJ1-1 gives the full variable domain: DTAVSQTPKYLVTQMGNDKSIKCEQNLGHDTMYWYKQDSKKFLKIMFSYNNKELIINETVPNRFSPKSPDKAHLNLHINSLELGDSAVYFCASSQGGGSEAFFGQGTRLTVV.

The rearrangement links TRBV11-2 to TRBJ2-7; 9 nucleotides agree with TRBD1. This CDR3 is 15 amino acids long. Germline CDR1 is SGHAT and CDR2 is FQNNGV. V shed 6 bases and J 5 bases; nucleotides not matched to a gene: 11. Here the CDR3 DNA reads TGTGCCAGCAGACATCCGGGACAGGGTCCAGACGAGCAGTACTTC. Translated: CASRHPGQGPDEQYF.

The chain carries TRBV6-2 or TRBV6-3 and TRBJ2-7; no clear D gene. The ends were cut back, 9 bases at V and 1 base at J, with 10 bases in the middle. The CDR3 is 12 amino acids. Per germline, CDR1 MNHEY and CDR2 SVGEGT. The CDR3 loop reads CASGRTSYEQYF. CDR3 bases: TGTGCCAGTGGACGGACGTCCTACGAGCAGTACTTC.

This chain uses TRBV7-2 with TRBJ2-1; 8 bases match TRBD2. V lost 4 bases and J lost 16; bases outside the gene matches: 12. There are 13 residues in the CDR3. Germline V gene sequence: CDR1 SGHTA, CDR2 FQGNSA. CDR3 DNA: TGTGCCAGCAGCTACCTTCGGACTAGCCCGGGCTTCTTC. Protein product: CASSYLRTSPGFF.

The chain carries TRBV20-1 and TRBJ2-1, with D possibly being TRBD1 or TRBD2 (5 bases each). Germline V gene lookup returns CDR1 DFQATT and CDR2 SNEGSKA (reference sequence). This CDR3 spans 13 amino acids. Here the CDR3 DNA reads TGCAGGGCCGGGACGGGGTCCTACAATGAGCAGTTCTTC. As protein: CRAGTGSYNEQFF.

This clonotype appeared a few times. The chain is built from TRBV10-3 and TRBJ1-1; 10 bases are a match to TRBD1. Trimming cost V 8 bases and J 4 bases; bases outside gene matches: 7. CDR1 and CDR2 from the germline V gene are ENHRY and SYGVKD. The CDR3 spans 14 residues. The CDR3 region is CAIGGTGDGTEAFF. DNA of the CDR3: TGTGCCATCGGGGGGACAGGGGACGGCACTGAAGCTTTCTTT.

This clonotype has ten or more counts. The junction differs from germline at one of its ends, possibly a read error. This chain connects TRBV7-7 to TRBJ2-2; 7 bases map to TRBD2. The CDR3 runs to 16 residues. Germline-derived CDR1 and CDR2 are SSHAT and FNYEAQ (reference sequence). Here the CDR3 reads CASSLVAGESTGELFF. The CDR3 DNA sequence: TGTGCTAGCAGCTTAGTGGCGGGAGAATCTACCGGGGAGCTGTTTTTT.

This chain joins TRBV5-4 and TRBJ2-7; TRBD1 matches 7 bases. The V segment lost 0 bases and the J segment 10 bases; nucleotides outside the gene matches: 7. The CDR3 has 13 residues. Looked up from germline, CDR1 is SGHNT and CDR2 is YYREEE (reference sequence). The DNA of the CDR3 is TGTGCCAGCAGCTTGGAGGGACAGCCGAACCAGTACTTC. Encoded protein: CASSLEGQPNQYF.

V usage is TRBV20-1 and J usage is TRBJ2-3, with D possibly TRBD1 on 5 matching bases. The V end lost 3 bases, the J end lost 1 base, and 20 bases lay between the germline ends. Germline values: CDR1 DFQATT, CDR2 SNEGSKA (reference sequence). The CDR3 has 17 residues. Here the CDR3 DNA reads TGCAGTGCTAGGCCCCCCCAGGGTTCTGGCGGCACAGATACGCAGTATTTT. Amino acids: CSARPPQGSGGTDTQYF.

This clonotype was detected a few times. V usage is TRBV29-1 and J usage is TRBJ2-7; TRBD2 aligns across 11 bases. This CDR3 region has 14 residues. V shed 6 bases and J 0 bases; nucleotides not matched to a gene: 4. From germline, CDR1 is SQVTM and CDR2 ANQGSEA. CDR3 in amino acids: CSVRLAGTSYEQYF. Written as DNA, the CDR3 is TGCAGCGTAAGACTAGCGGGGACCTCCTACGAGCAGTACTTC.

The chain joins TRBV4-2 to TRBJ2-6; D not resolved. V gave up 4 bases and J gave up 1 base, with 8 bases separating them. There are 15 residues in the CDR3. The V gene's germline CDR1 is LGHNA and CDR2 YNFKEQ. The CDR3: CASSRIESGANVLTF. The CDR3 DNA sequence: TGTGCCAGCAGCCGCATAGAATCTGGGGCCAACGTCCTGACTTTC.

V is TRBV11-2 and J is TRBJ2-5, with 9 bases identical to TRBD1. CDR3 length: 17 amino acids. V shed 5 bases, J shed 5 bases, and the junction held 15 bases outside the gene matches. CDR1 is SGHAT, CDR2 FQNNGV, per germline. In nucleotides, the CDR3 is TGTGCCAGCAGCCCGCGTTGGTCGGACAGGGGTTCGGAGACCCAGTACTTC. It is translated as CASSPRWSDRGSETQYF. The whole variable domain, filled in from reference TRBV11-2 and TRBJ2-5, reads EAGVAQSPRYKIIEKRQSVAFWCNPISGHATLYWYQQILGQGPKLLIQFQNNGVVDDSQLPKDRFSAERLKGVDSTLKIQPAKLEDSAVYLCASSPRWSDRGSETQYFGPGTRLLVL.

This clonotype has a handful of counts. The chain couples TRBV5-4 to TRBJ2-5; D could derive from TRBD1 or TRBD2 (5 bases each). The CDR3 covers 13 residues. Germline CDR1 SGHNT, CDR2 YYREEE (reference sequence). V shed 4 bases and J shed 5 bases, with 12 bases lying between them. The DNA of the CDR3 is TGTGCCAGCAGCGGCGGGTCAGGGGAGACCCAGTACTTC. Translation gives CASSGGSGETQYF.

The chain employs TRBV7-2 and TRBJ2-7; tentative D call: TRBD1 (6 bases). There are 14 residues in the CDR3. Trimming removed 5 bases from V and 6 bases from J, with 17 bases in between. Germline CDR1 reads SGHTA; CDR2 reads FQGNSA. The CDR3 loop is CASSPPGHLSEQYF. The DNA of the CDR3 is TGTGCCAGCAGCCCTCCGGGACACCTCTCCGAGCAGTACTTC.